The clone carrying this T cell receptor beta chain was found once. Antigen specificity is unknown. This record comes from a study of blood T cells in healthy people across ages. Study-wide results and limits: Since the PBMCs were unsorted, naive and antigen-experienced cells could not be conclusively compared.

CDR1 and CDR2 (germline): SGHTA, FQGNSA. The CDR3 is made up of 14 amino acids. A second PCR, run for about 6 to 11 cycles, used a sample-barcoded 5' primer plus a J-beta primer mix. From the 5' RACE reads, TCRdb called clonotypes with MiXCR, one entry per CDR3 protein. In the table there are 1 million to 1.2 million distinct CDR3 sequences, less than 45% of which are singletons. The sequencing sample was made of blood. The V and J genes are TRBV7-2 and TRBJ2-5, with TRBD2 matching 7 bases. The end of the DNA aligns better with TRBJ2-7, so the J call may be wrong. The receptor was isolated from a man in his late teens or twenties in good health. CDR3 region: CASSLAISGNEQYF. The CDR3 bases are TGTGCCAGCAGCTTAGCGATAAGCGGGAACGAGCAGTACTTC.